This TCR beta chain was sequenced in a study of CD8 T cells in Susac syndrome. Study findings and constraints: The authors acknowledged that the study's TCR sequencing and HLA analysis involved relatively few individuals.

Both CD4+ and CD8+ T cells were negatively isolated, and TEMRA cells underwent FACS enrichment. On this clonotype itself: Its matching antigen is unknown.

Random hexamers were used to reverse transcribe roughly 0.45 to 1 ug of RNA. TCRdb re-analysed the immunoSEQ multiplex PCR reads in MiXCR, keeping a single row per CDR3 protein. The table records under 150,000 distinct CDR3 sequences, 94% of them present only once. Germline V lookup: CDR1 SEHNR, CDR2 FQNEAQ (reference sequence). This CDR3 contains 14 residues. V gave up 7 bases and J gave up 4 bases, with 16 bases separating them. V and J are TRBV7-9 and TRBJ1-2; no reliable D call. The sequence came from a human donor in good health. Sequencing was performed on CD8+ T cells from PBMCs. The DNA for the CDR3 is TGTGCCAGCACCTTGGGTCTTACGGGCTATGGCTACACCTTC. Translated, it gives CASTLGLTGYGYTF.